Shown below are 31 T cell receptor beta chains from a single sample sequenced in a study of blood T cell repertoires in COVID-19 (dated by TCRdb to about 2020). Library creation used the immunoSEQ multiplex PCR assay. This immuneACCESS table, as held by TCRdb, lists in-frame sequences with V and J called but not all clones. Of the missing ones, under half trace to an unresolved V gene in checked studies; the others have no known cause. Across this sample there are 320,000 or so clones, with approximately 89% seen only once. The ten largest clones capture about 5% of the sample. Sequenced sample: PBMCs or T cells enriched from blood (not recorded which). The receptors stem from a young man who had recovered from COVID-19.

CDR3 sequence reads: CASSLDSINTGELFF. The CDR3, as DNA: TGTGCCAGCTCCCTGGACAGCATTAACACCGGGGAGCTGTTTTTT. This chain links TRBV18 with TRBJ2-2; D possibly corresponds to TRBD1 (6 bases). The germline CDR1 and CDR2 sequences are KGHSH and LQKENI. Trimming removed 6 bases at V and 2 bases at J, with 13 bases between. There are 15 residues in the CDR3.

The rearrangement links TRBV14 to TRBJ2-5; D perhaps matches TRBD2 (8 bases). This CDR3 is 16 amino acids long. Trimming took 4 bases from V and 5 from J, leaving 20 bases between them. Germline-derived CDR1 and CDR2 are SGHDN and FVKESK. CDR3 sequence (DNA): TGTGCCAGCAGCCCCCGGGAGGGGGCATTGATGGAGACCCAGTACTTC. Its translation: CASSPREGALMETQYF.

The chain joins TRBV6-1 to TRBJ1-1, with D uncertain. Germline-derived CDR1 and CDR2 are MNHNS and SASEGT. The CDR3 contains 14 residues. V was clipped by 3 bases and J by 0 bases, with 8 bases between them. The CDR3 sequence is CASSDPFLNTEAFF. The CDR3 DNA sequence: TGTGCCAGCAGTGACCCTTTTTTGAACACTGAAGCTTTCTTT.

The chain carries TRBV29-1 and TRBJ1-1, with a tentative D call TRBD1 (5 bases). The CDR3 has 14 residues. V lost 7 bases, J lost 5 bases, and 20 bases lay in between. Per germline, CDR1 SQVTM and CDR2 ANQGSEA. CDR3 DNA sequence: TGCAGCGGGGCAGGGCCGTCGGTGGGAACTGAAGCTTTCTTT. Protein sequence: CSGAGPSVGTEAFF.

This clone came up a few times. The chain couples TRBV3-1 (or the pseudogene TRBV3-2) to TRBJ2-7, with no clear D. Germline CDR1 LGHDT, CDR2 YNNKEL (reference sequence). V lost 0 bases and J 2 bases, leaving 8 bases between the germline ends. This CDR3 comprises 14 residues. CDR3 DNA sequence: TGTGCCAGCAGCCAAGACGCGGTTACCTACGAGCAGTACTTC. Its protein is CASSQDAVTYEQYF.

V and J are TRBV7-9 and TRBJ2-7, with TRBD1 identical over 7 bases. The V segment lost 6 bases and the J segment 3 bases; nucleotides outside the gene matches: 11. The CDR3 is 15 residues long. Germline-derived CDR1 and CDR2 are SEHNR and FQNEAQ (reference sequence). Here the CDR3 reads CASRGTVDTRYEQYF. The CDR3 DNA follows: TGTGCCAGCAGAGGGACAGTAGACACCCGCTACGAGCAGTACTTC.

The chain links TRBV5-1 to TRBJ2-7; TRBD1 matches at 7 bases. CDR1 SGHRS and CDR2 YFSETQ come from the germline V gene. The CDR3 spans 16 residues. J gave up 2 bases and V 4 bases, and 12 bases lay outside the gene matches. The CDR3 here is CASSPELTGLPYEQYF. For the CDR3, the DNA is TGCGCCAGCAGCCCAGAACTGACAGGGTTGCCCTACGAGCAGTACTTC.

The CDR3 protein is CASSVTGSSMIETQYF. CDR3 sequence (DNA): TGCGCCAGCAGCGTGACAGGGTCCAGCATGATCGAGACCCAGTACTTC. The chain is built from TRBV5-1 and TRBJ2-5, with TRBD1 identical over 7 bases. The trim removed 4 bases at V and 5 bases at J, leaving 14 bases unmatched. Germline loops: CDR1 SGHRS, CDR2 YFSETQ. The CDR3 loop spans 16 amino acids.

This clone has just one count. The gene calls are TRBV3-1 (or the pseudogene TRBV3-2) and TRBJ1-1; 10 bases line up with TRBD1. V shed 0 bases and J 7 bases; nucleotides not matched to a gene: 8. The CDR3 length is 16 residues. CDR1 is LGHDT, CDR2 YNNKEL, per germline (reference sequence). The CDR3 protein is CASSQDRTGGFGEAFF. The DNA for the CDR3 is TGTGCCAGCAGCCAAGATCGGACAGGGGGTTTTGGTGAAGCTTTCTTT.

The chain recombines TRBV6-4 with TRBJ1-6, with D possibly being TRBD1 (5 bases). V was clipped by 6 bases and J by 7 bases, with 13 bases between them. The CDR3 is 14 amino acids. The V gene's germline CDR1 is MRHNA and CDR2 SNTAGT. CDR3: CASSATGGNSPLHF. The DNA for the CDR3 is TGTGCCAGCAGCGCCACGGGGGGAAATTCACCCCTCCACTTT.

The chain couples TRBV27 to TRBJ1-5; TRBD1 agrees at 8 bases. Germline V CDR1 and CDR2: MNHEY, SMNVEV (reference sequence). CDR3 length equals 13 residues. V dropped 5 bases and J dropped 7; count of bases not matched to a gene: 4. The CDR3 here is CASSGQGAQPQHF. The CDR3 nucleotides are TGTGCCAGCAGTGGCCAGGGGGCCCAGCCCCAGCATTTT.

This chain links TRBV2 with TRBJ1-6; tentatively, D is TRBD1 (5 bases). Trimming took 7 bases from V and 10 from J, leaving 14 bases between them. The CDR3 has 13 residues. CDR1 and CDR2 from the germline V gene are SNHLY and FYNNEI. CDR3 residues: CASIVRDGSPLHF. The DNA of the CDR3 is TGTGCCAGCATAGTCAGGGATGGCTCACCCCTCCACTTT.

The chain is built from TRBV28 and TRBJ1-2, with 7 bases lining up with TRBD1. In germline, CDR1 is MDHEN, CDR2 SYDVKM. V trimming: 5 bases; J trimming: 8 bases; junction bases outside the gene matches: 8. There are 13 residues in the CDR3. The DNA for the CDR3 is TGTGCCAGCAGTGAACGACAGGGAAGAGGCTACACCTTC. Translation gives CASSERQGRGYTF.

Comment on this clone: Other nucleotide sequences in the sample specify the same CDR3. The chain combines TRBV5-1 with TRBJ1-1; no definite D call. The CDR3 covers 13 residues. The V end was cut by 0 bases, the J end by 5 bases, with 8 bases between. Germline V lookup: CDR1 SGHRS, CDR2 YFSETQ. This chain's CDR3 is CASSLGSGTEAFF. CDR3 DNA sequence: TGCGCCAGCAGCTTGGGTTCGGGGACTGAAGCTTTCTTT.

CDR3 amino acids: CASSFSGGRETQYF. The CDR3 DNA reads as TGTGCCAGCAGCTTTAGCGGGGGCCGGGAGACCCAGTACTTC. The rearrangement links TRBV7-9 to TRBJ2-5; 9 nucleotides align to TRBD2. The CDR3 sequence is 14 residues long. The J segment lost 5 bases and the V segment lost 3 bases, leaving 4 bases of the junction unmatched. CDR1 SEHNR and CDR2 FQNEAQ come from the germline V gene (reference sequence).

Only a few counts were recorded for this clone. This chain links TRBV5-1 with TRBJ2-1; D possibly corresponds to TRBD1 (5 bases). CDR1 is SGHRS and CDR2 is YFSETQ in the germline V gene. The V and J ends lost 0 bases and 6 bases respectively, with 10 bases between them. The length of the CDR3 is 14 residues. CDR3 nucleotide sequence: TGCGCCAGCAGCTTGGGACAGCCACCCAATGAGCAGTTCTTC. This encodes CASSLGQPPNEQFF.

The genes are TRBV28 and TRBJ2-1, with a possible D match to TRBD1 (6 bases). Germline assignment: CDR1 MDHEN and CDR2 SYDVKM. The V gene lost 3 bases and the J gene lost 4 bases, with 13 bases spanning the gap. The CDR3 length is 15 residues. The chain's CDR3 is CASSLQQGSYNEQFF. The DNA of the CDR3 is TGTGCCAGCAGTTTGCAACAGGGATCTTACAATGAGCAGTTCTTC. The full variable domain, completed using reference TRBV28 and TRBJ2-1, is DVKVTQSSRYLVKRTGEKVFLECVQDMDHENMFWYRQDPGLGLRLIYFSYDVKMKEKGDIPEGYSVSREKKERFSLILESASTNQTSMYLCASSLQQGSYNEQFFGPGTRLTVL.

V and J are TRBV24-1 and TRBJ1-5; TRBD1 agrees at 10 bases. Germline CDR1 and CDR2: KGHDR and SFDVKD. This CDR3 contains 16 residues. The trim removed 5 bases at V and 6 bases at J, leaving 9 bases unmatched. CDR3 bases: TGTGCCACCAGTGCCAGGGACAGGGGTGGTAGTCAGCCCCAGCATTTT. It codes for CATSARDRGGSQPQHF.

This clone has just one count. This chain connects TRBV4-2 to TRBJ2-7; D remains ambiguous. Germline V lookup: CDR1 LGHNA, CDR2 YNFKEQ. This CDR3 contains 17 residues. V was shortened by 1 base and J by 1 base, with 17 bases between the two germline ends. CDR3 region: CASSQGFLGLKSYEQYF. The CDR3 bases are TGTGCCAGCAGCCAAGGTTTCCTGGGCCTGAAATCCTACGAGCAGTACTTC.

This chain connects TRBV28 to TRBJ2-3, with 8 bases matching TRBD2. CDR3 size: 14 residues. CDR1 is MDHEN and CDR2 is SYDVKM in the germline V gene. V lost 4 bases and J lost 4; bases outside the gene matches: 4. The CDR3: CASSSGGLADTQYF. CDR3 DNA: TGTGCCAGCAGTTCGGGGGGGCTGGCAGATACGCAGTATTTT.

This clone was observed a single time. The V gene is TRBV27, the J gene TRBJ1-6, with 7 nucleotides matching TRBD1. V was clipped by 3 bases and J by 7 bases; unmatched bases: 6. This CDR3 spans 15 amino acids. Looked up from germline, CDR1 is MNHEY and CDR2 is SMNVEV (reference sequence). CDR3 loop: CASSFGGTVNSPLHF. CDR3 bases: TGTGCCAGCAGTTTTGGGGGGACAGTAAATTCACCCCTCCACTTT.

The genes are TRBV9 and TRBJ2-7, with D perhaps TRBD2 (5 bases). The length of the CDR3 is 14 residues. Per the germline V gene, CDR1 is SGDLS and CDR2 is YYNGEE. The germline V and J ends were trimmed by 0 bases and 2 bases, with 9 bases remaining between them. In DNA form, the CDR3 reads TGTGCCAGCAGCGTAGCCGGGGTGGCCTACGAGCAGTACTTC. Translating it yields CASSVAGVAYEQYF.

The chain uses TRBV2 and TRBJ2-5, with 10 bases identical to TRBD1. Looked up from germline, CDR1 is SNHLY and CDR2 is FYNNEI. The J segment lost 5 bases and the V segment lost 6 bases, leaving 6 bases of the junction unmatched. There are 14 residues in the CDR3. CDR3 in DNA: TGTGCCAGCAGGGTGACAGGGGGCGCGGAGACCCAGTACTTC. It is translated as CASRVTGGAETQYF.

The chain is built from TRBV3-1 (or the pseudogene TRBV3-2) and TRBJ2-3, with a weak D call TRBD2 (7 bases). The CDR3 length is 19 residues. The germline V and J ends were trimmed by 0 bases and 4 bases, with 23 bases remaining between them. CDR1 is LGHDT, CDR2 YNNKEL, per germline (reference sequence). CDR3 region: CASSQDGGGRPFGADTQYF. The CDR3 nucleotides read TGTGCCAGCAGCCAAGATGGGGGGGGGCGGCCTTTTGGCGCAGATACGCAGTATTTT.

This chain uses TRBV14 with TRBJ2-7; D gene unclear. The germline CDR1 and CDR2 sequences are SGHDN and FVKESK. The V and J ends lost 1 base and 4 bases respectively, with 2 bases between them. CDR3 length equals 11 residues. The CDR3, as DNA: TGTGCCAGCAGCCAAGCTTACGAGCAGTACTTC. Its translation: CASSQAYEQYF.

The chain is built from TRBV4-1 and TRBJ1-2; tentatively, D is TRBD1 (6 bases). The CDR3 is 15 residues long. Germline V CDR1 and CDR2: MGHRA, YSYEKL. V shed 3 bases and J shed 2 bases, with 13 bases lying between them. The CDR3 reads CASSHPGTPNYGYTF. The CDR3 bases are TGCGCCAGCAGCCATCCCGGGACACCGAACTATGGCTACACCTTC.

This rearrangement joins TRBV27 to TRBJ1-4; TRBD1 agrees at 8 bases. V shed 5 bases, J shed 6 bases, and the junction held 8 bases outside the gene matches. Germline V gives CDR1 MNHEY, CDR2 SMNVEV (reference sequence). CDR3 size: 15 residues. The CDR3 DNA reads TGTGCCAGCAGTCTTTACAGGGGGGGGGATGAAAAACTGTTTTTT. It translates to CASSLYRGGDEKLFF.

This CDR3 is CASSLDPGATEAFF. The DNA of the CDR3 is TGTGCCAGCAGCTTAGATCCAGGGGCCACTGAAGCTTTCTTT. The chain combines TRBV11-2 with TRBJ1-1, with D perhaps TRBD1 (6 bases). From germline, CDR1 is SGHAT and CDR2 FQNNGV. This CDR3 has 14 residues. The V and J ends lost 0 bases and 4 bases respectively, with 9 bases between them.

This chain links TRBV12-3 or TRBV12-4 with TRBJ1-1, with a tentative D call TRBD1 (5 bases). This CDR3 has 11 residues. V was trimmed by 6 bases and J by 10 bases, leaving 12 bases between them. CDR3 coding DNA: TGTGCCAGCAGCTCCAAAAGGGGAGCTTTCTTT. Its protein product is CASSSKRGAFF.

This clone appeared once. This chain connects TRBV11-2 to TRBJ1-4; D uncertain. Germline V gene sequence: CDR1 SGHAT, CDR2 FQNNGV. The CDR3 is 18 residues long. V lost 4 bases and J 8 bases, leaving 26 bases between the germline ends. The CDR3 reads CASSSTQVVSQTEEKLFF. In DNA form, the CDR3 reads TGTGCCAGCAGCTCAACCCAAGTAGTATCTCAGACGGAGGAAAAACTGTTTTTT.

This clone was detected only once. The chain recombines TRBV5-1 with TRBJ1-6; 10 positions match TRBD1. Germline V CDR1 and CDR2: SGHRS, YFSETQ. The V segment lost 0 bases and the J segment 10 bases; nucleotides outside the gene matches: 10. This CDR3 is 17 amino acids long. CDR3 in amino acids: CASSLALDRGRESPLHF. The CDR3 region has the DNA TGCGCCAGCAGCTTGGCCCTTGACAGGGGGCGTGAATCACCCCTCCACTTT.